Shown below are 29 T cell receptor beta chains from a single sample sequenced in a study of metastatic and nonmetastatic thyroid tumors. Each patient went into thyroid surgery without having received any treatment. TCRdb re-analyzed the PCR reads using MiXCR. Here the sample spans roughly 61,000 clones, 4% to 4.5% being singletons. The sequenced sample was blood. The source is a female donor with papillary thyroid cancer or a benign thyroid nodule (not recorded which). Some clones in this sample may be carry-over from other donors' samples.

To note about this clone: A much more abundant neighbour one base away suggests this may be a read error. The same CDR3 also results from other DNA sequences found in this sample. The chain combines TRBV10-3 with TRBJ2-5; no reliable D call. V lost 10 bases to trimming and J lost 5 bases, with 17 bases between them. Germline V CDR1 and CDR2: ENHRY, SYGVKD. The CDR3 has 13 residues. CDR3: CASSSGVGETQYF. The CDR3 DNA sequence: TGTGCCAGCAGCTCTGGGGTAGGGGAGACCCAGTACTTC.

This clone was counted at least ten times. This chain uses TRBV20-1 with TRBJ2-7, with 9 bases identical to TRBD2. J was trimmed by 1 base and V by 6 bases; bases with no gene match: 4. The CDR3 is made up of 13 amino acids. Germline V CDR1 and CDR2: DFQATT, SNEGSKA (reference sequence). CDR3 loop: CSAFGLASYEQYF. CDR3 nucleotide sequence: TGCAGTGCCTTCGGACTAGCGTCCTACGAGCAGTACTTC.

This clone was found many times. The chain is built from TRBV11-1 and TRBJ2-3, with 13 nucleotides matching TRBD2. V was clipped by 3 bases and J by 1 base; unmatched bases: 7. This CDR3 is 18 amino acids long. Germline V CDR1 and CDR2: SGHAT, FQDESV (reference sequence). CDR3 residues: CASSFTSGRASRTDTQYF. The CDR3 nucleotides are TGTGCCAGCAGCTTCACTAGCGGGAGGGCCTCACGCACAGATACGCAGTATTTT.

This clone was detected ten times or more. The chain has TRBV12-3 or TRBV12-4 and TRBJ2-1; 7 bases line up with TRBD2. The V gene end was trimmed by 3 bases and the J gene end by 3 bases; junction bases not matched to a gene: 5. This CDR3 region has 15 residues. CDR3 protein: CASSLSGGGYNEQFF. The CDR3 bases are TGTGCCAGCAGTTTGAGCGGCGGGGGCTACAATGAGCAGTTCTTC.

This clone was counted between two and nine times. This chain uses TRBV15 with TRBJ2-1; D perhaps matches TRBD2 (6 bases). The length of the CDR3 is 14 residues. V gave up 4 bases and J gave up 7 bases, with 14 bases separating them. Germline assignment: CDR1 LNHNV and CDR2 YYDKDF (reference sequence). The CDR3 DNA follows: TGTGCCACCAGCAAAGCTCTAGGGAGGAATGAGCAGTTCTTC. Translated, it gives CATSKALGRNEQFF. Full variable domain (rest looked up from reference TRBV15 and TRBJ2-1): DAMVIQNPRYQVTQFGKPVTLSCSQTLNHNVMYWYQQKSSQAPKLLFHYYDKDFNNEADTPDNFQSRRPNTSFCFLDIRSPGLGDTAMYLCATSKALGRNEQFFGPGTRLTVL.

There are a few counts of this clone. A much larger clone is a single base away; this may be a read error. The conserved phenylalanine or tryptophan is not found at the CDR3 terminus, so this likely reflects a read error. CDR3 bases: TGTGCCTGGACCACAGTTTCCACTGAAGCTTTCCTT. Translating it yields CAWTTVSTEAFL. The rearrangement joins TRBV30 to TRBJ1-1; D uncertain. This CDR3 region has 12 residues. Germline CDR1 reads GTSNPN; CDR2 reads SVGIG (reference sequence). Trimming cost V 4 bases and J 4 bases, with 10 bases left between them.

The CDR3 sequence is CSASGGWPLDVNYGYTF. The CDR3 DNA reads TGCAGTGCTAGTGGGGGGTGGCCACTAGACGTCAACTATGGCTACACCTTC. The rearrangement links TRBV20-1 to TRBJ1-2; a possible D gene is TRBD1 (5 bases). The CDR3 totals 17 residues. Germline V gives CDR1 DFQATT, CDR2 SNEGSKA (reference sequence). V dropped 3 bases and J dropped 2 bases, with 22 bases sitting between them.

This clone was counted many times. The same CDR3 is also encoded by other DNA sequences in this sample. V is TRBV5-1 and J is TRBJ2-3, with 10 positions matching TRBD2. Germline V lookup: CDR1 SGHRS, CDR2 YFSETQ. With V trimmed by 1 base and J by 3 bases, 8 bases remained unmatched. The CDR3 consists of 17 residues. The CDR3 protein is CASSLLASGSITDTQYF. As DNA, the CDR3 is TGCGCCAGCAGCTTGCTGGCTAGCGGGAGTATAACAGATACGCAGTATTTT. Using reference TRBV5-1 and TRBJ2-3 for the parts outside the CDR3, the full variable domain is KAGVTQTPRYLIKTRGQQVTLSCSPISGHRSVSWYQQTPGQGLQFLFEYFSETQRNKGNFPGRFSGRQFSNSRSEMNVSTLELGDSALYLCASSLLASGSITDTQYFGPGTRLTVL.

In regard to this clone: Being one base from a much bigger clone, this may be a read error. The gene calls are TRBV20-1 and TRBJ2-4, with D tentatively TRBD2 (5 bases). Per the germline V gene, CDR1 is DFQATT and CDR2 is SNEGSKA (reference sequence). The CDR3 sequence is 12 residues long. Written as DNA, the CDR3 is TGCGGTGCCCAATCTAGCTCGGACATTCAGTACTTC. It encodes CGAQSSSDIQYF.

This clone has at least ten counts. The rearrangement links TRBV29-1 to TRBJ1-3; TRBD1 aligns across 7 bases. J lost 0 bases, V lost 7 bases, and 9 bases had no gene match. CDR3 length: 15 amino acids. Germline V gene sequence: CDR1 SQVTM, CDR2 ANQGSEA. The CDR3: CSARTGTNSGNTIYF. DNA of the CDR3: TGCAGCGCTCGGACAGGCACTAACTCTGGAAACACCATATATTTT.

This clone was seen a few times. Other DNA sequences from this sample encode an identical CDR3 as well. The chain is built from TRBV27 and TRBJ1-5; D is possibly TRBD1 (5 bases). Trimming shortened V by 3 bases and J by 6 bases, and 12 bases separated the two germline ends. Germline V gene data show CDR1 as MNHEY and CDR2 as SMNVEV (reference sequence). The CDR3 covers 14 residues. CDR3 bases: TGTGCCAGCAGTTTCGCGGGGGTGGGTCAGCCCCAGCATTTT. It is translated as CASSFAGVGQPQHF.

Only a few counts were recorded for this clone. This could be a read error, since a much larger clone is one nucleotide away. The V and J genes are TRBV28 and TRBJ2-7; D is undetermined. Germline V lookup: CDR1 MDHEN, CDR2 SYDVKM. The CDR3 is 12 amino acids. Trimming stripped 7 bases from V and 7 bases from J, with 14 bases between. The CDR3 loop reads CASKNAVSEQYF. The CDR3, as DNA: TGTGCCAGCAAAAATGCTGTTTCTGAGCAGTACTTC.

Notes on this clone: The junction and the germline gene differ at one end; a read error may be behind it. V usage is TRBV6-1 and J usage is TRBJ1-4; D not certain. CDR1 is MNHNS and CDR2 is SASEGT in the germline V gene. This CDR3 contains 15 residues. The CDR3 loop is CASILMGYTNEKLFF. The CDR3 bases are TGTGCCAGCATCTTAATGGGGTACACCAATGAGAAACTGTTTTTT.

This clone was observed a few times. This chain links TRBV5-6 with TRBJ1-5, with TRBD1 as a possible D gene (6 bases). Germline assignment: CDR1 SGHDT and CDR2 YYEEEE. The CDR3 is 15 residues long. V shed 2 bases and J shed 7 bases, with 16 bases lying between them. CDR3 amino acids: CASSFQGRTIQPQHF. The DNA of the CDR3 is TGTGCCAGCAGCTTCCAGGGGAGAACGATCCAGCCCCAGCATTTT.

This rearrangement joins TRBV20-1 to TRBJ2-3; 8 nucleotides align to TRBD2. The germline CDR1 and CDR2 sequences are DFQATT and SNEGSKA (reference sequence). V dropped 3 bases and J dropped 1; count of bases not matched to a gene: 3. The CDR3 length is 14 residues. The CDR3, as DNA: TGCAGTGCTAGCCCAGCGGGAGGCACAGATACGCAGTATTTT. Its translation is CSASPAGGTDTQYF.

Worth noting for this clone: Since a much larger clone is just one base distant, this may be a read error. CDR3 loop: CAWSVWPGGDEQYF. The CDR3 DNA follows: TGTGCCTGGAGTGTATGGCCAGGGGGCGACGAGCAGTACTTC. The chain is built from TRBV30 and TRBJ2-7, with TRBD1 identical over 8 bases. Germline values: CDR1 GTSNPN, CDR2 SVGIG (reference sequence). The CDR3 extends over 14 amino acids. J gave up 5 bases and V 0 bases, and 6 bases lay outside the gene matches.

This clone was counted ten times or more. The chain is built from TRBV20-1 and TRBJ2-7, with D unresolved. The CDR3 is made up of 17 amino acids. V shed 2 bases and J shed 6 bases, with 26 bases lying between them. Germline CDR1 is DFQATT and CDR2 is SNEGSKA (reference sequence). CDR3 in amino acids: CSARITPGIPAEVEQYF. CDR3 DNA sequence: TGCAGTGCTAGAATTACCCCCGGAATCCCTGCCGAGGTCGAGCAGTACTTC.

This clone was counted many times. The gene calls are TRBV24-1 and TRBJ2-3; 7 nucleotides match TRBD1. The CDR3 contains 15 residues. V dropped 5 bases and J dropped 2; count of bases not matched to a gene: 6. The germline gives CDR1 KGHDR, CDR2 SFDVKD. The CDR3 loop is CATSAWTGATDTQYF. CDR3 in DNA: TGTGCCACCAGTGCATGGACAGGAGCCACAGATACGCAGTATTTT.

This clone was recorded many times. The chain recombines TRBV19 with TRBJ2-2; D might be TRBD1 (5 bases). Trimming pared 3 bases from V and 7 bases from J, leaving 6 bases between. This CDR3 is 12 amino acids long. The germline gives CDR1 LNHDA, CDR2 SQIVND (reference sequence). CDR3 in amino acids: CASSIRVGELFF. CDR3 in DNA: TGTGCCAGTAGTATCAGGGTCGGGGAGCTGTTTTTT.

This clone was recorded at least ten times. CDR3 sequence reads: CASSSLPNTGELFF. CDR3 in DNA: TGTGCCAGCAGTAGTCTCCCTAACACCGGGGAGCTGTTTTTT. This chain links TRBV6-4 with TRBJ2-2; no reliable D call. V lost 5 bases to trimming and J lost 2 bases, with 9 bases between them. In germline, CDR1 is MRHNA, CDR2 SNTAGT. CDR3 length: 14 residues.

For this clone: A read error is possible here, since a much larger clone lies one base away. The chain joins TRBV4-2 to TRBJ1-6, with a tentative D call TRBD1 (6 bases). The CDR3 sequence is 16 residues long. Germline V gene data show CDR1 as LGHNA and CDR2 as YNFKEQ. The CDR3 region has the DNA TGTGTCAGCAGCCAGGACAGTGGCAGGGACGATTCACCCCTCCACTTT. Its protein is CVSSQDSGRDDSPLHF.

The CDR3 protein is CSARRTGTGTEAFF. Written as DNA, the CDR3 is TGCAGTGCTAGGCGGACAGGGACTGGGACTGAAGCTTTCTTT. The gene calls are TRBV20-1 and TRBJ1-1; TRBD1 matches 8 bases. CDR1 is DFQATT, CDR2 SNEGSKA, per germline (reference sequence). V lost 3 bases and J lost 5; bases outside the gene matches: 8. The CDR3 runs 14 residues.

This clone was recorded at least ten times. The CDR3 loop reads CASSRTVYEQYF. CDR3 DNA: TGTGCCAGCAGCCGGACAGTCTACGAGCAGTACTTC. This rearrangement joins TRBV28 to TRBJ2-7; D is possibly TRBD1 (6 bases). Germline V gives CDR1 MDHEN, CDR2 SYDVKM. With 6 bases removed from V and 3 bases from J, the gap between germline ends came to 9 bases. The CDR3 runs 12 residues.

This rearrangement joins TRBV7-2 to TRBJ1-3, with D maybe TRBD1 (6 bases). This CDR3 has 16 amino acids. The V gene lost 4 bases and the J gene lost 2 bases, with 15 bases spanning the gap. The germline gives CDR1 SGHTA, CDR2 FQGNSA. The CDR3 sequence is CASSSGIQGTGNTIYF. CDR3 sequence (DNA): TGTGCCAGCAGCTCAGGAATTCAGGGGACTGGAAACACCATATATTTT.

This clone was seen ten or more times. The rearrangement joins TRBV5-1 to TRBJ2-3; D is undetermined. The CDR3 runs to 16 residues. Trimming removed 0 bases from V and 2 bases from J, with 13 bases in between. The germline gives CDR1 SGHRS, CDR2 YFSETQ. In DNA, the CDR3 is TGCGCCAGCAGCTTGGAAGGGATCATCAACACAGATACGCAGTATTTT. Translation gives CASSLEGIINTDTQYF.

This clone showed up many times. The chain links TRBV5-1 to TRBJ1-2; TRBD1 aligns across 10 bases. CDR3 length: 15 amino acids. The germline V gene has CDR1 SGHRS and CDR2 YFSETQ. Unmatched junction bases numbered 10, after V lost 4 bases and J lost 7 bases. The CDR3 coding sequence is TGCGCCAGCAGCGGACCGGGACAGGGGTTAGGTGGCTACACCTTC. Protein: CASSGPGQGLGGYTF.

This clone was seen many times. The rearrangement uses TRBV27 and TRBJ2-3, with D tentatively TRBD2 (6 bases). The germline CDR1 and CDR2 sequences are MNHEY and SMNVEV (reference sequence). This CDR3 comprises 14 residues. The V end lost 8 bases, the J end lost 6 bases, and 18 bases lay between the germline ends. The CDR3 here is CASSGGKIVDTQYF. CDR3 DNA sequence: TGTGCCAGCTCTGGCGGGAAAATTGTGGATACGCAGTATTTT.

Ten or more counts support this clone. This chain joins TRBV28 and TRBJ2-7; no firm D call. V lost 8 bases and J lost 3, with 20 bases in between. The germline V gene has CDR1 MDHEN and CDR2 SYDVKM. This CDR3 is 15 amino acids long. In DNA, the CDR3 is TGTGCCAGCTCCTACCTCGGGCCCACAGACTACGAGCAGTACTTC. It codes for CASSYLGPTDYEQYF.

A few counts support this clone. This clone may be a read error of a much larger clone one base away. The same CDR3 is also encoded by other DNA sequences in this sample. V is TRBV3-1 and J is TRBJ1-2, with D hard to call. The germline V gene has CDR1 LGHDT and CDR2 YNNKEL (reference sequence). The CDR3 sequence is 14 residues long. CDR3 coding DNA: TGCGCCAGCAGCCCTAGAGAGGGTCCCTATGGCTACACCTTC. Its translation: CASSPREGPYGYTF.